This T cell receptor beta chain was retrieved from a study of shared clonotypes between healthy human individuals. Germline CDR1 is WNHNN and CDR2 is SYGVQD (reference sequence). CDR3 size: 14 residues. Trimming pared 0 bases from V and 6 bases from J, leaving 9 bases between. Sequencing used immunoSEQ multiplex PCR; TCRdb keeps in-frame clones, though not all of them. Among under 600,000 clones listed, roughly 79% were seen once. V gene TRBV10-1 combines with J gene TRBJ2-1; D call uncertain. This TCR was sampled from a woman in her forties in good health. Some clones in this sample may be carry-over from other donors' samples. The sequencing input was PBMCs. CDR3 coding DNA: TGCGCCAGCAGTGAGTCCGGGCTTCCCAATGAGCAGTTCTTC. Its protein is CASSESGLPNEQFF.